What follows is one TCR beta chain and its context. The data belong to a study of blood T cell repertoires in COVID-19. This CDR3 comprises 21 residues. Trimming left V 1 base short and J 0 bases short, with 27 bases between. Libraries were prepared by immunoSEQ multiplex PCR; TCRdb keeps only in-frame clonotypes and omits some of them. The table records about 98,000 clones, 81% of them present only once. Source material: peripheral blood. This receptor was taken from an elderly woman with acute or convalescent COVID-19. The V and J genes are TRBV23-1 and TRBJ1-1; D remains unclear. TRBV23-1 is given ORF status, its function remaining uncertain. The CDR3 region is CASSQYSGPSPDWQMNTEAFF. The CDR3 nucleotides are TGCGCCAGCAGTCAATATTCTGGCCCATCCCCTGACTGGCAGATGAACACTGAAGCTTTCTTT.